The rows below give T cell receptor beta chains drawn from one sample of a study of blood T cell dynamics during melanoma immunotherapy. This table comes from immunoSEQ multiplex PCR, and its TCRdb copy is limited to in-frame clones, with some not included. The data show roughly 14,000 clones, around nine tenths seen once. The material was blood, obtained from a patient treated with checkpoint blockade. These receptors all stem from a human donor with melanoma. Each CDR3 is given with its conserved first and last residue. Fields, in order: clone size, J gene, V gene, D gene, CDR3 protein, CDR3 DNA. A D gene is named only where the DNA matches it firmly. The size entry is marked missing in some rows and otherwise reads once, few, many or a size class.

abundance: once
j_gene: TRBJ2-5
v_gene: TRBV7-2
d_gene: NA
CDR3aa: CASSSVRARAETQYF
CDR3nt: TGTGCCAGCAGCTCGGTGAGGGCCCGGGCGGAGACCCAGTACTTC

abundance: few
j_gene: TRBJ2-5
v_gene: TRBV28
d_gene: NA
CDR3aa: CASSLQGGGQETQYF
CDR3nt: TGTGCCAGCAGTCTCCAAGGTGGGGGGCAAGAGACCCAGTACTTC

abundance: NA
j_gene: TRBJ2-1
v_gene: TRBV18
d_gene: TRBD1
CDR3aa: CASSPSTGAIYNEQFF
CDR3nt: TGTGCCAGCTCACCCTCCACAGGGGCGATCTACAATGAGCAGTTCTTC

abundance: NA
j_gene: TRBJ1-2
v_gene: TRBV10-3
d_gene: NA
CDR3aa: CAISESGGSRYGYTF
CDR3nt: TGTGCCATCAGTGAGTCGGGGGGTTCGCGTTATGGCTACACCTTC

abundance: NA
j_gene: TRBJ2-7
v_gene: TRBV19
d_gene: TRBD1
CDR3aa: CASSIGPPGQHYEQYF
CDR3nt: TGTGCCAGTAGTATAGGACCCCCGGGACAGCACTACGAGCAGTACTTC

abundance: once
j_gene: TRBJ2-3
v_gene: TRBV9
d_gene: NA
CDR3aa: CASSVAQGFQGDTQYF
CDR3nt: TGTGCCAGCAGCGTAGCCCAAGGCTTCCAAGGAGATACGCAGTATTTT

abundance: NA
j_gene: TRBJ1-1
v_gene: TRBV4-1
d_gene: NA
CDR3aa: CASSQSLTVNTEAFF
CDR3nt: TGCGCCAGCAGCCAGTCTCTTACAGTGAACACTGAAGCTTTCTTT

abundance: NA
j_gene: TRBJ2-7
v_gene: TRBV6-5
d_gene: TRBD1
CDR3aa: CASSRTGDSYEQYF
CDR3nt: TGTGCCAGCAGTAGGACAGGGGATTCCTACGAGCAGTACTTC

abundance: NA
j_gene: TRBJ1-4
v_gene: TRBV9
d_gene: TRBD1
CDR3aa: CASSVEEGQGGEKLFF
CDR3nt: TGTGCCAGCAGCGTAGAAGAGGGACAGGGAGGCGAAAAACTGTTTTTT

abundance: NA
j_gene: TRBJ2-5
v_gene: TRBV7-2
d_gene: NA
CDR3aa: CASSLVEDSFQYF
CDR3nt: TGTGCCAGCAGCTTAGTGGAGGACTCCTTCCAGTACTTC

abundance: NA
j_gene: TRBJ2-2
v_gene: TRBV18
d_gene: NA
CDR3aa: CASSPQKGSNTGELFF
CDR3nt: TGTGCCAGCTCACCACAAAAGGGATCGAACACCGGGGAGCTGTTTTTT

abundance: NA
j_gene: TRBJ2-4
v_gene: TRBV7-7
d_gene: NA
CDR3aa: CASSLAGQGPLAKNIQYF
CDR3nt: TGTGCTAGCAGCTTAGCGGGACAGGGTCCTCTAGCCAAAAACATTCAGTACTTC

abundance: NA
j_gene: TRBJ2-5
v_gene: TRBV18
d_gene: TRBD2
CDR3aa: CASSLGAGREETQYF
CDR3nt: TGTGCCAGCTCACTAGGAGCGGGGCGGGAAGAGACCCAGTACTTC

abundance: NA
j_gene: TRBJ2-4
v_gene: TRBV4-1
d_gene: NA
CDR3aa: CASSAPLSGSEKNIQYF
CDR3nt: TGCGCCAGCAGCGCCCCTTTGAGCGGGTCAGAGAAAAACATTCAGTACTTC

abundance: NA
j_gene: TRBJ2-1
v_gene: TRBV7-8
d_gene: NA
CDR3aa: CASRGSLSYNEQFF
CDR3nt: TGTGCCAGCAGGGGGTCCCTCTCCTACAATGAGCAGTTCTTC

abundance: few
j_gene: TRBJ2-7
v_gene: TRBV15
d_gene: NA
CDR3aa: CATSGNSYYEQYF
CDR3nt: TGTGCCACCAGCGGTAACTCGTACTACGAGCAGTACTTC

abundance: NA
j_gene: TRBJ2-7
v_gene: TRBV7-2
d_gene: NA
CDR3aa: CASSLRWQGGFYEQYF
CDR3nt: TGTGCCAGCAGTCTAAGGTGGCAGGGGGGGTTTTACGAGCAGTACTTC

abundance: NA
j_gene: TRBJ1-3
v_gene: TRBV6-6
d_gene: TRBD1
CDR3aa: CASSKPGQGRHTIYF
CDR3nt: TGTGCCAGCAGTAAACCGGGACAGGGAAGGCACACCATATATTTT

abundance: NA
j_gene: TRBJ1-3
v_gene: TRBV2
d_gene: TRBD1
CDR3aa: CASSVDRGRGNTIYF
CDR3nt: TGTGCCAGCAGTGTAGACAGGGGGCGAGGAAACACCATATATTTT

abundance: NA
j_gene: TRBJ1-2
v_gene: TRBV28
d_gene: NA
CDR3aa: CASSQPGGGGYTF
CDR3nt: TGTGCCAGCAGTCAACCGGGGGGCGGAGGCTACACCTTC

abundance: NA
j_gene: TRBJ2-1
v_gene: TRBV7-9
d_gene: TRBD2
CDR3aa: CASSFPGTSGDNEQFF
CDR3nt: TGTGCCAGCAGCTTCCCCGGGACTAGTGGCGACAATGAGCAGTTCTTC

abundance: NA
j_gene: TRBJ1-1
v_gene: TRBV4-1
d_gene: NA
CDR3aa: CASSQDSGGYPREAFF
CDR3nt: TGCGCCAGCAGCCAAGATTCCGGGGGTTACCCGAGGGAAGCTTTCTTT

abundance: NA
j_gene: TRBJ2-7
v_gene: TRBV28
d_gene: TRBD2
CDR3aa: CASSLSVGGRGAYEQYF
CDR3nt: TGTGCCAGCAGTTTATCCGTCGGAGGGAGGGGCGCCTACGAGCAGTACTTC

abundance: NA
j_gene: TRBJ2-3
v_gene: TRBV10-3
d_gene: NA
CDR3aa: CAISERGEADTQYF
CDR3nt: TGTGCCATCAGTGAGAGGGGGGAGGCAGATACGCAGTATTTT

abundance: NA
j_gene: TRBJ2-7
v_gene: TRBV4-3
d_gene: NA
CDR3aa: CASSQDWAQPSYEQYF
CDR3nt: TGCGCCAGCAGCCAAGATTGGGCACAGCCTTCCTACGAGCAGTACTTC

abundance: NA
j_gene: TRBJ2-7
v_gene: TRBV6-6
d_gene: TRBD1
CDR3aa: CASSYWTGSYEQYF
CDR3nt: TGTGCCAGCAGTTACTGGACAGGTTCCTACGAGCAGTACTTC

abundance: large
j_gene: TRBJ1-1
v_gene: TRBV7-9
d_gene: TRBD1
CDR3aa: CASSWEGQGPRLSAFF
CDR3nt: TGTGCCAGCAGCTGGGAAGGACAGGGGCCCCGGCTGTCAGCTTTCTTT

abundance: NA
j_gene: TRBJ1-6
v_gene: TRBV2
d_gene: NA
CDR3aa: CATYQNNSPLHF
CDR3nt: TGTGCCACCTACCAGAATAATTCACCCCTCCACTTT

abundance: NA
j_gene: TRBJ2-5
v_gene: TRBV27
d_gene: NA
CDR3aa: CASRVLGQETQYF
CDR3nt: TGTGCCAGCAGGGTCTTGGGTCAAGAGACCCAGTACTTC

abundance: NA
j_gene: TRBJ2-1
v_gene: TRBV4-3
d_gene: TRBD1
CDR3aa: CASSQDSRTGWRYNEQFF
CDR3nt: TGCGCCAGCAGCCAAGATTCCCGGACAGGCTGGAGGTACAATGAGCAGTTCTTC